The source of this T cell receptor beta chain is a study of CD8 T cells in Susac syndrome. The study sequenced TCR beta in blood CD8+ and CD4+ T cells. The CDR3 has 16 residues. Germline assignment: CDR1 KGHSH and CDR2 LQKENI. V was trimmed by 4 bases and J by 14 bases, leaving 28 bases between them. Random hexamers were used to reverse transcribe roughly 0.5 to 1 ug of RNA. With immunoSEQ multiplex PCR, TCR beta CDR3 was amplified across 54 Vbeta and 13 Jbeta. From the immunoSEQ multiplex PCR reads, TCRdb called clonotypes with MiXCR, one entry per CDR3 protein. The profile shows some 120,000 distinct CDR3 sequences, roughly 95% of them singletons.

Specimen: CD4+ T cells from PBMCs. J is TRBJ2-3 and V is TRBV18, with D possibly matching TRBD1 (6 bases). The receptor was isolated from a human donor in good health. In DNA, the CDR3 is TGTGCCAGCTCACTGAACCGGGACAAGCCCTGGAGCAATCGGTATTTT. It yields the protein CASSLNRDKPWSNRYF.